This TCR beta chain originates from a study of graft-versus-host responses after intestinal transplantation. Study as a whole: Each of the recipients got a multivisceral, liver-intestinal, or isolated intestinal transplant.

TCRdb's copy holds only in-frame clones and misses some; the assay was immunoSEQ multiplex PCR. The sample contains about 89,000 clones, approximately 94% of which appear only once. For this clone: Antigen specificity is unknown.

In germline, CDR1 is SEHNR, CDR2 FQNEAQ (reference sequence). Trimming removed 4 bases from V and 2 bases from J; junction bases left unmatched: 7. The CDR3 covers 15 residues. This sample comprised unstimulated CD8+ T cells sorted from spleen or lymph node cells, obtained before intestinal transplant. The TCR was taken from a human donor who received an intestinal transplant. The chain recombines TRBV7-9 with TRBJ2-7, with 8 bases that match TRBD2. The CDR3 protein is CASSSLSAGAYEQYF. The CDR3 DNA is TGTGCCAGCAGCTCTCTTTCAGCGGGAGCCTACGAGCAGTACTTC.